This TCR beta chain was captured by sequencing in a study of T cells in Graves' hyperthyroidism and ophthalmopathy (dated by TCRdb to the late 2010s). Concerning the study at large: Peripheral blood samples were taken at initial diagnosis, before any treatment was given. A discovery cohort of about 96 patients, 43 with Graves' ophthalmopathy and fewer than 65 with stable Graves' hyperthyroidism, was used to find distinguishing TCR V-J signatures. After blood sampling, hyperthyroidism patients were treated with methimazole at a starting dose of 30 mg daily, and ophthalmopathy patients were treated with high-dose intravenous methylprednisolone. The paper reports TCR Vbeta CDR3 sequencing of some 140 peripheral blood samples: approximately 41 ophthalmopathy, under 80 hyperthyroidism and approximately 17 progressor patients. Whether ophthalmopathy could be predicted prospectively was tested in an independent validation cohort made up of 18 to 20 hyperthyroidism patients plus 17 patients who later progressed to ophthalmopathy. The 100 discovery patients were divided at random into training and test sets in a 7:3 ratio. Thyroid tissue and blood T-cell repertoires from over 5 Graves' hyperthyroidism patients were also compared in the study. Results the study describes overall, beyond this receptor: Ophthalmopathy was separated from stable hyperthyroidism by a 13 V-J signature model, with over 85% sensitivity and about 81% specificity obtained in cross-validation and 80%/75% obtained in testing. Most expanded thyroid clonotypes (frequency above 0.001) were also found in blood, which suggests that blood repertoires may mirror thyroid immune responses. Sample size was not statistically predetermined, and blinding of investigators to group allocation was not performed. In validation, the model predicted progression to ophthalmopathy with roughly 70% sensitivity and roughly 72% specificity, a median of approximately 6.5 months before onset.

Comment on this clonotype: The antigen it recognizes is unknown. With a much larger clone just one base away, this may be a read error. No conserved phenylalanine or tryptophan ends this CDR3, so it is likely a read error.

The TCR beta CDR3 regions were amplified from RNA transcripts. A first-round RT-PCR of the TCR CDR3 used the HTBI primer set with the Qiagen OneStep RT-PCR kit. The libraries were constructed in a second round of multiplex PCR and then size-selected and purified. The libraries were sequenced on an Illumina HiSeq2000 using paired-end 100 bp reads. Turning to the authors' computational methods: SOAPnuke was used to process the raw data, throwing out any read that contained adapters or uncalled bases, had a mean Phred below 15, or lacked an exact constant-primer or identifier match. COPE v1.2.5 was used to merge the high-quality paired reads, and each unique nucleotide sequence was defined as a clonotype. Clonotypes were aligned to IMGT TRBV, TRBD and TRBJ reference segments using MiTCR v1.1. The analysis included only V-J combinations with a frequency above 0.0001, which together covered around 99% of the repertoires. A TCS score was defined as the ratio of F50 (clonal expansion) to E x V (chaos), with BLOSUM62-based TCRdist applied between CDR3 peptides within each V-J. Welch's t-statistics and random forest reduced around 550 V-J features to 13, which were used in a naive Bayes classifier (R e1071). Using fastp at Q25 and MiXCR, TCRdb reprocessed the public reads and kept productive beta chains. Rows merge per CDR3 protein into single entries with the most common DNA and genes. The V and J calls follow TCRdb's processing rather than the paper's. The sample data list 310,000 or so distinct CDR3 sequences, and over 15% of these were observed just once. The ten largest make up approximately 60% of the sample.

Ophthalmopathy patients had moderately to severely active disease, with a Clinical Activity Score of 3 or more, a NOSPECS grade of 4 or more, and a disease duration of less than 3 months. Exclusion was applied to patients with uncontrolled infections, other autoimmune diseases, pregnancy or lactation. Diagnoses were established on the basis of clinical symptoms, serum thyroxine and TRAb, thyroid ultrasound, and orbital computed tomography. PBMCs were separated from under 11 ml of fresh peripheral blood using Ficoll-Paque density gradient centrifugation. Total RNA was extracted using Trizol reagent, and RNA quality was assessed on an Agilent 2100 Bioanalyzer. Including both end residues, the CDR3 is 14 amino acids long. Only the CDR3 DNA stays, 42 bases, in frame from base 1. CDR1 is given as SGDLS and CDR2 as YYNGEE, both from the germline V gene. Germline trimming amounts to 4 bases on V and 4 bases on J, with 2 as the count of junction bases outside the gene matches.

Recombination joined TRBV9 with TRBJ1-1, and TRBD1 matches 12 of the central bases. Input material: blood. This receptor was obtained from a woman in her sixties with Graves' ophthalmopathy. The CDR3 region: CASSPGQGATEAFS. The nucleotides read TGTGCCAGCAGCCCGGGACAGGGGGCCACTGAAGCTTTCTCT.